This passage covers 23 T cell receptor beta chains from one sample sequenced in a study of T cell responses to AZD1222 COVID-19 vaccine. TCRdb's table, derived via immunoSEQ multiplex PCR, lists solely in-frame clones and lacks some. The sample includes around 63,000 clones, roughly 87% seen only once; the top ten take approximately 18%. The sample was peripheral blood, taken on day 0 of AZD1222 vaccination. Receptors originate from an adult in good health.

The rearrangement uses TRBV6-2 or TRBV6-3 and TRBJ2-2; TRBD2 matches at 13 bases. The CDR3 runs to 20 residues. CDR1 MNHEY and CDR2 SVGEGT come from the germline V gene. Trimming removed 4 bases from V and 6 bases from J; junction bases left unmatched: 17. CDR3 amino acids: CASSFPSGWTSGGQAGELFF. CDR3 nucleotides: TGTGCCAGCAGTTTCCCATCAGGGTGGACTAGCGGGGGTCAAGCCGGGGAGCTGTTTTTT.

The rearrangement joins TRBV2 to TRBJ1-1; D gene unclear. The CDR3 length is 14 residues. CDR1 and CDR2 (germline): SNHLY, FYNNEI. V was cut by 5 bases and J by 1 base, with 11 bases left in between. The CDR3 DNA follows: TGTGCCAGCAGTCAGGAGATACGGAACACTGAAGCTTTCTTT. Its translation is CASSQEIRNTEAFF.

This chain uses TRBV19 with TRBJ1-5, with TRBD1 as a possible D gene (6 bases). Germline CDR1 LNHDA, CDR2 SQIVND (reference sequence). The V end was cut by 7 bases, the J end by 4 bases, with 23 bases between. The CDR3 extends over 17 amino acids. CDR3 DNA sequence: TGTGCCAGTACTCCCCTCACGGGGGCTGGTATTAATCAGCCCCAGCATTTT. As protein: CASTPLTGAGINQPQHF.

J is TRBJ1-2 and V is TRBV11-1; D is perhaps TRBD1 (6 bases). V was cut by 5 bases and J by 1 base, with 14 bases left in between. The length of the CDR3 is 15 residues. Germline CDR1 reads SGHAT; CDR2 reads FQDESV (reference sequence). CDR3 sequence (DNA): TGTGCCAGCAGCCTCGACAGGAAGAGTAACTATGGCTACACCTTC. The encoded protein is CASSLDRKSNYGYTF.

J is TRBJ1-5 and V is TRBV7-9; TRBD1 agrees at 9 bases. The CDR3 runs 14 residues. Germline V gene lookup returns CDR1 SEHNR and CDR2 FQNEAQ (reference sequence). J was trimmed by 9 bases and V by 1 base; bases with no gene match: 4. CDR3 coding DNA: TGTGCCAGCAGCTTAGGACAGGGGGGTCTGCCCCAGCATTTT. It is translated as CASSLGQGGLPQHF.

The chain couples TRBV19 to TRBJ1-2; D not certain. V shed 1 base and J shed 0 bases, with 12 bases lying between them. The length of the CDR3 is 16 residues. In germline, CDR1 is LNHDA, CDR2 SQIVND (reference sequence). Here the CDR3 DNA reads TGTGCCAGTAGTATAGGGTTCCGGGTTACTAACTATGGCTACACCTTC. Its protein product is CASSIGFRVTNYGYTF.

The chain joins TRBV5-1 to TRBJ2-3; tentatively, D is TRBD2 (6 bases). The CDR3 is 16 amino acids. The germline V and J ends were trimmed by 1 base and 0 bases, with 12 bases remaining between them. Germline V gene lookup returns CDR1 SGHRS and CDR2 YFSETQ. The CDR3 spells CASSLMAGSSTDTQYF. The DNA of the CDR3 is TGCGCCAGCAGCTTGATGGCGGGGTCTAGCACAGATACGCAGTATTTT.

This chain links TRBV7-2 with TRBJ1-4, with D tentatively TRBD1 (5 bases). Between the trimmed V and J ends, which lost 6 bases and 6 bases, there was a span of 11 bases. This CDR3 region has 13 residues. CDR1 is SGHTA, CDR2 FQGNSA, per germline. The CDR3 nucleotides read TGTGCCAGCAGTGACAGTTACTATGAAAAACTGTTTTTT. It is translated as CASSDSYYEKLFF.

In nucleotides, the CDR3 is TGTGCCAGCAGCTTCTCCGGGACAGGGTCTTCGGAGCAGTACTTC. This encodes CASSFSGTGSSEQYF. The rearrangement uses TRBV13 and TRBJ2-7; 9 bases map to TRBD1. CDR1 and CDR2 from the germline V gene are PRHDT and FYEKMQ (reference sequence). The J segment lost 7 bases and the V segment lost 3 bases, leaving 10 bases of the junction unmatched. The CDR3 extends over 15 amino acids.

The genes are TRBV29-1 and TRBJ1-3, with 10 bases matching TRBD1. CDR3 length: 14 residues. Germline CDR1 is SQVTM and CDR2 is ANQGSEA. With 5 bases clipped from V and 4 bases from J, the junction kept 5 bases outside the gene matches. The CDR3 DNA follows: TGCAGCGTTTGGGACAGGGGTGGAGGAAACACCATATATTTT. This codes for CSVWDRGGGNTIYF.

This clone is deemed medium-sized. This chain joins TRBV9 and TRBJ1-1, with unresolved D. V lost 0 bases to trimming and J lost 1 base, with 13 bases between them. The CDR3 length is 16 residues. Per the germline V gene, CDR1 is SGDLS and CDR2 is YYNGEE. The chain's CDR3 is CASSVATSTANTEAFF. The CDR3 nucleotides are TGTGCCAGCAGCGTAGCTACGAGTACGGCGAACACTGAAGCTTTCTTT.

The J gene is TRBJ1-2, the V gene TRBV5-1; D is unclear. Germline values: CDR1 SGHRS, CDR2 YFSETQ. The CDR3 spans 12 residues. V was trimmed by 3 bases and J by 6 bases, leaving 9 bases between them. The CDR3 bases are TGCGCCAGCAGCTACGACCGAGATGGCTACACCTTC. Residues: CASSYDRDGYTF.

This chain links TRBV5-1 with TRBJ2-5; 9 positions agree with TRBD2. With V trimmed by 0 bases and J by 4 bases, 4 bases remained unmatched. CDR1 SGHRS and CDR2 YFSETQ come from the germline V gene. CDR3 length: 15 residues. CDR3 in DNA: TGCGCCAGCAGCTTGGAGGGGACTAGCCTAGAGACCCAGTACTTC. Protein product: CASSLEGTSLETQYF.

This chain joins TRBV5-5 and TRBJ2-7; 8 nucleotides line up with TRBD1. CDR1 and CDR2 from the germline V gene are SGHKS and YYEKEE (reference sequence). This CDR3 spans 17 amino acids. The J segment lost 0 bases and the V segment lost 3 bases, leaving 11 bases of the junction unmatched. The CDR3 DNA reads as TGTGCCAGCAGCTCCCCCGGGACAGGTTCCGTCTCCTACGAGCAGTACTTC. Amino acids: CASSSPGTGSVSYEQYF.

The genes are TRBV30 and TRBJ1-6, with D tentatively TRBD1 (5 bases). The V and J ends lost 7 bases and 4 bases respectively, with 14 bases between them. The CDR3 covers 14 residues. Germline lookup yields CDR1 GTSNPN and CDR2 SVGIG (reference sequence). This CDR3 reads CASGPRNYNSPLHF. The CDR3 DNA follows: TGTGCCTCGGGACCGCGGAATTATAATTCACCCCTCCACTTT.

This rearrangement joins TRBV11-3 to TRBJ2-1; D is possibly TRBD1 (6 bases). The V gene lost 4 bases and the J gene lost 8 bases, with 15 bases spanning the gap. The length of the CDR3 is 14 residues. Germline values: CDR1 SGHNT, CDR2 YENEEA. CDR3 in amino acids: CASSSGQIKDEQFF. The CDR3 DNA is TGTGCCAGCAGCTCCGGACAGATCAAGGATGAGCAGTTCTTC.

To note about this clone: Other DNA sequences in the sample encode the same CDR3. This chain uses TRBV5-1 with TRBJ1-1; D may be TRBD1 (5 bases). The length of the CDR3 is 14 residues. V lost 4 bases to trimming and J lost 0 bases, with 10 bases between them. Germline V gene sequence: CDR1 SGHRS, CDR2 YFSETQ. CDR3 in amino acids: CASSPGTVNTEAFF. CDR3 nucleotide sequence: TGCGCCAGCAGCCCCGGGACGGTGAACACTGAAGCTTTCTTT.

The rearrangement uses TRBV9 and TRBJ2-5; D is possibly TRBD1 or TRBD2 (6 bases each). Germline V gives CDR1 SGDLS, CDR2 YYNGEE. CDR3 length: 16 amino acids. Trimming left V 2 bases short and J 2 bases short, with 16 bases between. The CDR3 spells CASSVTLRGEQETQYF. For the CDR3, the DNA is TGTGCCAGCAGCGTCACCCTTAGGGGGGAACAAGAGACCCAGTACTTC. The full variable domain, its missing parts supplied by reference TRBV9 and TRBJ2-5, is DSGVTQTPKHLITATGQRVTLRCSPRSGDLSVYWYQQSLDQGLQFLIQYYNGEERAKGNILERFSAQQFPDLHSELNLSSLELGDSALYFCASSVTLRGEQETQYFGPGTRLLVL.

This rearrangement joins TRBV27 to TRBJ2-3, with 7 positions matching TRBD1. The CDR3 loop spans 16 amino acids. The V gene end was trimmed by 5 bases and the J gene end by 2 bases; junction bases not matched to a gene: 10. Germline CDR1 is MNHEY and CDR2 is SMNVEV (reference sequence). The DNA for the CDR3 is TGTGCCAGCAGTCCACACAGGGGTTATTACACAGATACGCAGTATTTT. This sequence encodes CASSPHRGYYTDTQYF.

The chain's CDR3 is CASNFEYGYTF. Here the CDR3 DNA reads TGTGCCAGTAACTTCGAGTATGGCTACACCTTC. The V and J genes are TRBV19 and TRBJ1-2; no reliable D call. Trimming cost V 7 bases and J 5 bases, with 8 bases left between them. From germline, CDR1 is LNHDA and CDR2 SQIVND (reference sequence). The length of the CDR3 is 11 residues.

The chain is built from TRBV19 and TRBJ2-1; the match to TRBD1 covers 9 bases. Trimming took 6 bases from V and 15 from J; bases not matched to a gene: 9. This CDR3 contains 12 residues. Germline V gene sequence: CDR1 LNHDA, CDR2 SQIVND (reference sequence). The CDR3 reads CASRTGGQGTFF. The CDR3 DNA reads as TGTGCCAGTAGAACCGGAGGACAGGGGACGTTCTTC.

This chain uses TRBV7-6 with TRBJ2-1; 9 bases match TRBD2. The germline CDR1 and CDR2 sequences are SGHVS and FNYEAQ. The V segment lost 0 bases and the J segment 9 bases; nucleotides outside the gene matches: 9. CDR3 length: 16 residues. This chain's CDR3 is CASSLAGRGGFVEQFF. The DNA for the CDR3 is TGTGCCAGCAGCTTAGCGGGGCGGGGGGGCTTCGTTGAGCAGTTCTTC.

The CDR3 region has the DNA TGCGCCAGCAGCTTGGGTTCGGGACAGGGGATAAATGGCTACACCTTC. This gives the protein CASSLGSGQGINGYTF. The chain combines TRBV5-1 with TRBJ1-2, with 10 bases aligning to TRBD1. The CDR3 contains 16 residues. The germline V gene encodes CDR1 SGHRS and CDR2 YFSETQ. Trimming took 0 bases from V and 6 from J; bases not matched to a gene: 8.